Given below is one T cell receptor (beta chain) in context. The CD8+ and CD4+ T cells were isolated magnetically using a negative isolation approach, whereas the TEMRA cells were enriched by FACS. The data stem from a study of CD8 T cells in Susac syndrome. Random hexamers primed reverse transcription of about 0.45 to 1 ug RNA. Using its own MiXCR run on the immunoSEQ multiplex PCR reads, TCRdb lists one record per CDR3 protein. The repertoire consists of approximately 230,000 distinct CDR3 sequences, with over 85% occurring once and the leading ten covering around 0.07%. The CDR3 is made up of 20 amino acids. Looked up from germline, CDR1 is SGDLS and CDR2 is YYNGEE. The junction had 14 bases not matched to a gene; V was cut back by 0 bases and J by 1 base.

The material sequenced was CD4+ T cells from PBMCs. The V gene is TRBV9, the J gene TRBJ2-2; 8 nucleotides agree with TRBD2. This clonotype originated in a human donor with multiple sclerosis. As DNA, the CDR3 is TGTGCCAGCAGCGTAGTTCCCCGACAGAGCCTAGCGGGGAACACCGGGGAGCTGTTTTTT. Residues: CASSVVPRQSLAGNTGELFF. Full variable domain (remainder filled in from reference TRBV9 and TRBJ2-2): DSGVTQTPKHLITATGQRVTLRCSPRSGDLSVYWYQQSLDQGLQFLIQYYNGEERAKGNILERFSAQQFPDLHSELNLSSLELGDSALYFCASSVVPRQSLAGNTGELFFGEGSRLTVL.